These 25 T cell receptor beta chains were sequenced from one sample in a study of blood T cell repertoires in COVID-19 (TCRdb year 2020). The method behind the library was the immunoSEQ multiplex PCR assay. Imported from immuneACCESS, the table was reduced by TCRdb to in-frame sequences with V and J called. These copies leave out some clones; in studies compared against another copy, an unresolved V gene accounts for under half, and the cause of the remainder is not known. A total of 540,000 or so clones appear in this sample, approximately 88% of them only once. The top ten hold 7.5% to 9% of the sample. The sequencing input was peripheral blood. The receptors were gathered from a woman aged 50 to 60 with COVID-19, enrolled during active disease.

This chain connects TRBV2 to TRBJ2-3, with TRBD1 matching over 11 bases. The CDR3 covers 13 residues. V was clipped by 4 bases and J by 10 bases; unmatched bases: 4. Germline values: CDR1 SNHLY, CDR2 FYNNEI. The DNA for the CDR3 is TGTGCCAGCAGTGGGACAGGGGGCGGGCCGCAGTATTTT. This translates into CASSGTGGGPQYF.

The J gene is TRBJ2-2, the V gene TRBV10-3, with 10 positions matching TRBD2. The CDR3 spans 17 residues. V trimming: 0 bases; J trimming: 3 bases; junction bases outside the gene matches: 4. Germline V gives CDR1 ENHRY, CDR2 SYGVKD. The CDR3 sequence: CAISESGLAGDTGELFF. CDR3 in DNA: TGTGCCATCAGTGAGTCGGGGCTAGCGGGGGACACCGGGGAGCTGTTTTTT.

The chain uses TRBV5-8 and TRBJ2-2; D is perhaps TRBD2 (6 bases). Germline lookup yields CDR1 SGHTS and CDR2 YDEGEE. Trimming took 4 bases from V and 0 from J, leaving 13 bases between them. This CDR3 region has 16 residues. The CDR3 DNA is TGTGCCAGCAGCCGTGACCAGCGGGCGAACACCGGGGAGCTGTTTTTT. This encodes CASSRDQRANTGELFF.

V and J are TRBV15 and TRBJ1-4; weak D call: TRBD1 (5 bases). V was cut by 1 base and J by 0 bases, with 9 bases left in between. Germline lookup yields CDR1 LNHNV and CDR2 YYDKDF (reference sequence). The CDR3 is 16 residues long. CDR3 region: CATSRGRDSTNEKLFF. The CDR3 bases are TGTGCCACCAGCAGAGGACGGGACTCAACTAATGAAAAACTGTTTTTT.

This chain connects TRBV21-1 to TRBJ2-7; TRBD1 is the table's D call and was not checked against the DNA. TRBV21-1 is a pseudogene. The CDR3 spans 15 residues. This CDR3 is CASSYRDRETYEQYF. The CDR3 nucleotides read TGTGCCAGCAGTTACCGGGACAGGGAAACCTACGAGCAGTACTTC.

The chain joins TRBV9 to TRBJ1-1; unclear D gene. There are 15 residues in the CDR3. Germline CDR1 reads SGDLS; CDR2 reads YYNGEE. V was shortened by 0 bases and J by 5 bases, with 14 bases between the two germline ends. CDR3 coding DNA: TGTGCCAGCAGCGTAGACCCCGGGTTTGGGACTGAAGCTTTCTTT. Its protein product is CASSVDPGFGTEAFF.

V gene TRBV5-1 combines with J gene TRBJ1-2; TRBD1 is a possible D gene (6 bases). CDR3 length equals 16 residues. V lost 4 bases to trimming and J lost 8 bases, with 24 bases between them. Germline V CDR1 and CDR2: SGHRS, YFSETQ. The CDR3 DNA reads TGCGCCAGCAGCCCTGGCGGTACAGGGACCTCCGGGGGCTACACCTTC. Its protein product is CASSPGGTGTSGGYTF.

The rearrangement joins TRBV11-2 to TRBJ2-3, with 8 bases matching TRBD2. CDR1 and CDR2 (germline): SGHAT, FQNNGV. The CDR3 totals 13 residues. The CDR3 loop is CVSRYGGGDTQYF. In nucleotides, the CDR3 is TGTGTCTCTCGATACGGCGGGGGGGATACGCAGTATTTT.

V is TRBV11-2 and J is TRBJ2-7; 10 nucleotides line up with TRBD2. The CDR3 sequence is 17 residues long. Germline V gene lookup returns CDR1 SGHAT and CDR2 FQNNGV. The V and J ends lost 5 bases and 3 bases, in that order; junction bases with no gene match: 13. CDR3 sequence: CASSPRSGGARSYEQYF. The CDR3 bases are TGTGCCAGCAGCCCGCGGAGCGGGGGGGCCAGGAGCTACGAGCAGTACTTC. Full variable domain (missing parts from reference TRBV11-2 and TRBJ2-7): EAGVAQSPRYKIIEKRQSVAFWCNPISGHATLYWYQQILGQGPKLLIQFQNNGVVDDSQLPKDRFSAERLKGVDSTLKIQPAKLEDSAVYLCASSPRSGGARSYEQYFGPGTRLTVT.

This chain links TRBV5-4 with TRBJ1-2, with a tentative D call TRBD1 (6 bases). Germline values: CDR1 SGHNT, CDR2 YYREEE (reference sequence). The CDR3 has 13 amino acids. With 2 bases removed from V and 5 bases from J, the gap between germline ends came to 10 bases. The CDR3 DNA reads TGTGCCAGCAGCTTAAACAGGGTGTATGGCTACACCTTC. Residues: CASSLNRVYGYTF.

The rearrangement links TRBV7-9 to TRBJ1-1; D is possibly TRBD1 (5 bases). With 4 bases removed from V and 9 bases from J, the gap between germline ends came to 18 bases. The CDR3 covers 14 residues. Germline loops: CDR1 SEHNR, CDR2 FQNEAQ (reference sequence). CDR3 coding DNA: TGTGCCAGCAGCTCCGGGACTGCCGGACCCAAAGCTTTCTTT. It specifies CASSSGTAGPKAFF. Filled out from reference TRBV7-9 and TRBJ1-1, the complete variable domain reads DTGVSQNPRHKITKRGQNVTFRCDPISEHNRLYWYRQTLGQGPEFLTYFQNEAQLEKSRLLSDRFSAERPKGSFSTLEIQRTEQGDSAMYLCASSSGTAGPKAFFGQGTRLTVV.

The chain recombines TRBV6-5 with TRBJ2-7; TRBD1 matches 7 bases. The J segment lost 2 bases and the V segment lost 6 bases, leaving 7 bases of the junction unmatched. Germline-derived CDR1 and CDR2 are MNHEY and SVGAGI. The CDR3 consists of 14 residues. In DNA form, the CDR3 reads TGTGCCAGCAGCCGGGACAGCGGCCCCTACGAGCAGTACTTC. As protein: CASSRDSGPYEQYF.

The chain recombines TRBV28 with TRBJ1-6; 7 nucleotides match TRBD1. The V segment lost 6 bases and the J segment 7 bases; nucleotides outside the gene matches: 6. Germline CDR1 and CDR2: MDHEN and SYDVKM. This CDR3 comprises 14 residues. CDR3 bases: TGTGCCAGCAGGTTGACAGGGTGGAATTCACCCCTCCACTTT. The encoded protein is CASRLTGWNSPLHF.

CDR3 loop: CASSLRDLGYTF. CDR3 nucleotides: TGTGCCAGCAGCCTCCGGGACTTGGGCTACACCTTC. The V gene is TRBV7-9, the J gene TRBJ1-2; a weak D match, TRBD1 (5 bases). With 5 bases removed from V and 8 bases from J, the gap between germline ends came to 12 bases. The CDR3 spans 12 residues. Germline CDR1 reads SEHNR; CDR2 reads FQNEAQ (reference sequence).

The chain is built from TRBV7-6 and TRBJ2-3; D not resolved. Germline CDR1 SGHVS, CDR2 FNYEAQ. Trimming cost V 3 bases and J 2 bases, with 9 bases left between them. The CDR3 contains 14 residues. The CDR3 DNA is TGTGCCAGCAGCTTGACTTTTAACACAGATACGCAGTATTTT. It is translated as CASSLTFNTDTQYF.

The rearrangement joins TRBV11-1 to TRBJ2-2; 7 nucleotides match TRBD1. In germline, CDR1 is SGHAT, CDR2 FQDESV (reference sequence). J lost 7 bases, V lost 5 bases, and 7 bases had no gene match. The CDR3 consists of 14 residues. The CDR3 loop reads CASSRDRESGELFF. DNA of the CDR3: TGTGCCAGCAGCCGTGACAGGGAAAGCGGGGAGCTGTTTTTT.

This sequence joins TRBV5-6 and TRBJ1-1; TRBD1 matches 9 bases. The V segment lost 2 bases and the J segment 8 bases; nucleotides outside the gene matches: 1. The CDR3 has 12 residues. CDR1 and CDR2 from the germline V gene are SGHDT and YYEEEE. CDR3 amino acids: CASSFGQGEAFF. In nucleotides, the CDR3 is TGTGCCAGCAGCTTCGGACAGGGGGAAGCTTTCTTT.

The V call is TRBV13, the J call TRBJ2-5; perhaps TRBD1 as D (6 bases). The length of the CDR3 is 17 residues. V was pared by 5 bases and J by 1 base, with 20 bases between. Germline values: CDR1 PRHDT, CDR2 FYEKMQ (reference sequence). As DNA, the CDR3 is TGTGCCAGCAGCCAGGGCTGGGGGCCCGGGCCCCAAGAGACCCAGTACTTC. Residues: CASSQGWGPGPQETQYF.

This clone has a single count. The chain couples TRBV5-1 to TRBJ2-2; TRBD2 aligns across 11 bases. Germline V CDR1 and CDR2: SGHRS, YFSETQ. The trim removed 4 bases at V and 6 bases at J, leaving 8 bases unmatched. This CDR3 is 16 amino acids long. For the CDR3, the DNA is TGCGCCAGCAGCCCAGCGACTAGCGGGGAGGCCGGGGAGCTGTTTTTT. Its translation: CASSPATSGEAGELFF. Full variable domain (remainder filled in from reference TRBV5-1 and TRBJ2-2): KAGVTQTPRYLIKTRGQQVTLSCSPISGHRSVSWYQQTPGQGLQFLFEYFSETQRNKGNFPGRFSGRQFSNSRSEMNVSTLELGDSALYLCASSPATSGEAGELFFGEGSRLTVL.

CDR3 DNA: TGTGCCAGCAGCGCACGATTAAGAAGCGGGGGGGCCAGGGATACGCAGTATTTT. It yields the protein CASSARLRSGGARDTQYF. The rearrangement uses TRBV11-2 and TRBJ2-3; 10 positions match TRBD2. CDR1 is SGHAT, CDR2 FQNNGV, per germline. With 5 bases clipped from V and 6 bases from J, the junction kept 17 bases outside the gene matches. This CDR3 contains 18 residues.

The chain links TRBV5-6 to TRBJ2-7, with a possible D match to TRBD1 (5 bases). This CDR3 spans 16 amino acids. The germline V and J ends were trimmed by 2 bases and 2 bases, with 17 bases remaining between them. Germline loops: CDR1 SGHDT, CDR2 YYEEEE. The CDR3 spells CASSFRQRPFAYEQYF. The CDR3 region has the DNA TGTGCCAGCAGCTTCCGACAGCGACCCTTCGCCTACGAGCAGTACTTC.

CDR3 DNA: TGTGCCAGCAGCAAGATCGGGCCAGTGACCTCTGGGAGTAATTCACCCCTCCACTTT. This encodes CASSKIGPVTSGSNSPLHF. This chain uses TRBV11-2 with TRBJ1-6, with D uncertain. V dropped 5 bases and J dropped 6 bases, with 26 bases sitting between them. Per the germline V gene, CDR1 is SGHAT and CDR2 is FQNNGV. CDR3 size: 19 residues. Drawing the rest from reference TRBV11-2 and TRBJ1-6, the complete variable domain is EAGVAQSPRYKIIEKRQSVAFWCNPISGHATLYWYQQILGQGPKLLIQFQNNGVVDDSQLPKDRFSAERLKGVDSTLKIQPAKLEDSAVYLCASSKIGPVTSGSNSPLHFGNGTRLTVT.

The V gene is TRBV30, the J gene TRBJ2-2, with 7 positions matching TRBD2. Germline-derived CDR1 and CDR2 are GTSNPN and SVGIG (reference sequence). The CDR3 has 13 amino acids. V trimming: 2 bases; J trimming: 3 bases; junction bases outside the gene matches: 0. CDR3 protein: CAWSRGDTGELFF. CDR3 coding DNA: TGTGCCTGGAGTCGGGGGGACACCGGGGAGCTGTTTTTT. Together with reference TRBV30 and TRBJ2-2, the CDR3 gives the full variable domain: SQTIHQWPATLVQPVGSPLSLECTVEGTSNPNLYWYRQAAGRGLQLLFYSVGIGQISSEVPQNLSASRPQDRQFILSSKKLLLSDSGFYLCAWSRGDTGELFFGEGSRLTVL.

This chain connects TRBV27 to TRBJ2-3; D uncertain. The CDR3 contains 13 residues. Germline CDR1 and CDR2: MNHEY and SMNVEV (reference sequence). The V and J ends lost 6 bases and 1 base respectively, with 8 bases between them. The CDR3 nucleotides read TGTGCCAGCAGGACGCTAGGCACAGATACGCAGTATTTT. The encoded protein is CASRTLGTDTQYF.

V is TRBV9 and J is TRBJ2-1, with D perhaps TRBD2 (6 bases). Germline values: CDR1 SGDLS, CDR2 YYNGEE. The CDR3 spans 17 residues. V was cut by 4 bases and J by 0 bases, with 17 bases left in between. The CDR3 sequence: CASSSEVGGGSYNEQFF. For the CDR3, the DNA is TGTGCCAGCAGCTCCGAGGTGGGGGGAGGCTCCTACAATGAGCAGTTCTTC.